These 29 T cell receptor beta chains were sequenced from one sample in a study of human T cells and chemical hapten exposure. TCRdb re-called the RACE reads through MiXCR, storing one row per CDR3 protein. The data contain 300,000 to 450,000 distinct CDR3 sequences, 4.5% to 5.5% of them singletons. Time point of the sample: pre-sensitization, week 0. Treatment indicated: therapeutic diphenylcyclopropenone sensitization with weekly scalp DPC. The sample in question was whole blood, obtained in connection with sensitization to the hapten diphenylcyclopropenone (DPC). The receptors come from a woman aged 50 to 65 with alopecia areata. Some clones in this sample may be carry-over from other donors' samples.

This clonotype was observed at least ten times. The chain carries TRBV5-1 and TRBJ2-3; the D is unclear. The germline V gene has CDR1 SGHRS and CDR2 YFSETQ. Trimming removed 1 base from V and 0 bases from J, with 9 bases in between. The CDR3 totals 15 residues. For the CDR3, the DNA is TGCGCCAGCAGCTTGATACAGAGGAGCACAGATACGCAGTATTTT. Translation: CASSLIQRSTDTQYF.

This clonotype was seen ten or more times. This chain joins TRBV3-1 and TRBJ2-7; 11 nucleotides line up with TRBD2. J gave up 4 bases and V 1 base, and 12 bases lay outside the gene matches. The germline CDR1 and CDR2 sequences are LGHDT and YNNKEL (reference sequence). CDR3 size: 18 residues. This chain's CDR3 is CASSQGAPVAGGPYEQYF. In DNA form, the CDR3 reads TGTGCCAGCAGCCAAGGGGCGCCTGTAGCGGGAGGGCCGTACGAGCAGTACTTC.

The gene calls are TRBV10-3 and TRBJ1-5; the match to TRBD1 covers 8 bases. The CDR3 sequence is 17 residues long. Germline-derived CDR1 and CDR2 are ENHRY and SYGVKD. Trimming removed 2 bases from V and 4 bases from J; junction bases left unmatched: 10. This chain's CDR3 is CAISEKFGGTGNQPQHF. The CDR3 DNA is TGTGCCATCAGTGAGAAGTTTGGAGGGACAGGAAATCAGCCCCAGCATTTT.

The sample holds many counts of this clonotype. The V gene is TRBV28, the J gene TRBJ2-2; possible D gene TRBD1, 6 bases. With 8 bases removed from V and 4 bases from J, the gap between germline ends came to 11 bases. CDR3 length: 13 residues. Per the germline V gene, CDR1 is MDHEN and CDR2 is SYDVKM. The CDR3 coding sequence is TGTGCCAGCCGAGAAGGGGGCACCGGGGAGCTGTTTTTT. This translates into CASREGGTGELFF.

This clonotype occurred a few times. The chain employs TRBV21-1 and TRBJ1-2; the table assigns TRBD1, which was not confirmed against the DNA. TRBV21-1 is flagged as a pseudogene. The CDR3 is made up of 18 amino acids. DNA for the CDR3: TGTGCCAGCAGCAAAGGGGGTGGCGGGACGGTTTTTAACTATGGCTACACCTTC. This translates into CASSKGGGGTVFNYGYTF.

This clonotype was observed a handful of times. The CDR3 protein is CASSPYLSGSYEQYF. In nucleotides, the CDR3 is TGTGCCAGCAGCCCCTACCTCAGCGGCTCCTACGAGCAGTACTTC. The V gene is TRBV7-9, the J gene TRBJ2-7; a possible D gene is TRBD2 (5 bases). Looked up from germline, CDR1 is SEHNR and CDR2 is FQNEAQ (reference sequence). Trimming shortened V by 5 bases and J by 0 bases, and 14 bases separated the two germline ends. This CDR3 has 15 amino acids.

This clonotype was found many times. This rearrangement joins TRBV12-3 or TRBV12-4 to TRBJ2-3; D tentatively fits TRBD1 or TRBD2 (5 bases each). The CDR3 is 13 amino acids. V shed 5 bases and J shed 8 bases, with 14 bases lying between them. CDR3: CASSPADSGTQYF. As DNA, the CDR3 is TGTGCCAGCAGTCCAGCAGACAGCGGTACGCAGTATTTT.

This clonotype has a count of ten or more. V gene TRBV6-6 combines with J gene TRBJ2-1; D tentatively fits TRBD1 or TRBD2 (5 bases each). This CDR3 spans 16 amino acids. V was shortened by 7 bases and J by 5 bases, with 21 bases between the two germline ends. The germline gives CDR1 MNHNY, CDR2 SVGAGI (reference sequence). The CDR3 loop is CASTGERWKDNNEQFF. The CDR3 region has the DNA TGTGCCAGCACCGGGGAGCGCTGGAAGGACAACAATGAGCAGTTCTTC.

The table lists this clonotype with a few counts. The rearrangement links TRBV12-3 or TRBV12-4 to TRBJ2-3, with TRBD1 as a possible D gene (6 bases). Trimming took off 5 bases at V and 1 base at J, with 10 bases between the two ends. The length of the CDR3 is 14 residues. The CDR3 DNA reads TGTGCCAGCAGTCCCCAGGGGCGCACAGATACGCAGTATTTT. As protein: CASSPQGRTDTQYF.

This clonotype was observed a few times. CDR3 bases: TGTGCTAGTGGTCCGGACAGGCCCACCGGGGAGCTGTTTTTT. This translates into CASGPDRPTGELFF. The J gene is TRBJ2-2, the V gene TRBV12-5; 7 bases are a match to TRBD1. Per germline, CDR1 LGHNT and CDR2 FRNRAP. The junction had 4 bases not matched to a gene; V was cut back by 5 bases and J by 4 bases. The CDR3 has 14 residues.

The rearrangement links TRBV20-1 to TRBJ1-5; 7 bases agree with TRBD1. The V segment lost 6 bases and the J segment 5 bases; nucleotides outside the gene matches: 13. The CDR3 has 15 amino acids. CDR1 is DFQATT, CDR2 SNEGSKA, per germline (reference sequence). The DNA for the CDR3 is TGCAGTGCCCTTCTCCCGGGACAGACATATCAGCCCCAGCATTTT. Amino acid sequence: CSALLPGQTYQPQHF.

This chain joins TRBV10-3 and TRBJ2-2; 7 bases match TRBD1. V gave up 7 bases and J gave up 6 bases; unmatched junction bases: 8. The CDR3 is made up of 14 amino acids. In germline, CDR1 is ENHRY, CDR2 SYGVKD. The DNA for the CDR3 is TGTGCCATCACCGAGGACAGGCGGGCCGGGGAGCTGTTTTTT. Encoded protein: CAITEDRRAGELFF.

This clonotype was detected ten times or more. The chain couples TRBV15 to TRBJ2-4; D remains ambiguous. The CDR3 totals 14 residues. Trimming took 4 bases from V and 3 from J, leaving 10 bases between them. Per germline, CDR1 LNHNV and CDR2 YYDKDF (reference sequence). CDR3: CATSIGQSKNIQYF. The CDR3 bases are TGTGCCACCAGCATAGGGCAGAGCAAAAACATTCAGTACTTC. Looking up the rest from reference TRBV15 and TRBJ2-4 gives the full variable domain: DAMVIQNPRYQVTQFGKPVTLSCSQTLNHNVMYWYQQKSSQAPKLLFHYYDKDFNNEADTPDNFQSRRPNTSFCFLDIRSPGLGDTAMYLCATSIGQSKNIQYFGAGTRLSVL.

This clonotype was observed a handful of times. This chain connects TRBV28 to TRBJ2-7; tentatively, D is TRBD1 or TRBD2 (5 bases each). Germline lookup yields CDR1 MDHEN and CDR2 SYDVKM. V lost 7 bases and J lost 7, with 14 bases in between. This CDR3 is built from 12 residues. This CDR3 reads CASTVTGGEQYF. The CDR3 nucleotides are TGTGCCAGCACCGTTACAGGAGGAGAGCAGTACTTC.

This clonotype showed up just once. The CDR3 DNA sequence: TGTGCCAGCAGTCCCTTGCGGAGCAATCAGCCCCAGCATTTT. As protein: CASSPLRSNQPQHF. This chain joins TRBV28 and TRBJ1-5, with no clear D. The CDR3 spans 14 residues. Germline assignment: CDR1 MDHEN and CDR2 SYDVKM. V was trimmed by 5 bases and J by 1 base, leaving 9 bases between them. The full variable domain, rest sourced from reference TRBV28 and TRBJ1-5, is DVKVTQSSRYLVKRTGEKVFLECVQDMDHENMFWYRQDPGLGLRLIYFSYDVKMKEKGDIPEGYSVSREKKERFSLILESASTNQTSMYLCASSPLRSNQPQHFGDGTRLSIL.

This clonotype was picked up many times. The V gene is TRBV7-2, the J gene TRBJ2-7, with D possibly TRBD1 on 5 matching bases. Trimming shortened V by 10 bases and J by 2 bases, and 12 bases separated the two germline ends. This CDR3 contains 12 residues. Germline V gives CDR1 SGHTA, CDR2 FQGNSA. The CDR3 DNA follows: TGTGCCATCCAGGGCCCCGCCTACGAGCAGTACTTC. Its translation is CAIQGPAYEQYF.

In this sample, this clonotype turned up a few times. V and J are TRBV9 and TRBJ2-7; 13 bases match TRBD2. V shed 3 bases and J 7 bases; nucleotides not matched to a gene: 10. The CDR3 length is 16 residues. Germline V gene lookup returns CDR1 SGDLS and CDR2 YYNGEE. The CDR3 protein is CASSGGTSGTSGEQYF. The CDR3 DNA follows: TGTGCCAGCAGCGGCGGGACTAGCGGGACGTCAGGGGAGCAGTACTTC.

This sequence joins TRBV19 and TRBJ1-5; maybe TRBD1 (5 bases). This CDR3 spans 20 amino acids. V lost 0 bases to trimming and J lost 0 bases, with 21 bases between them. Germline V gives CDR1 LNHDA, CDR2 SQIVND (reference sequence). CDR3 DNA sequence: TGTGCCAGTAGTATAGATTTCGCAGGGACCCAATTTTATAGCAATCAGCCCCAGCATTTT. Encoded protein: CASSIDFAGTQFYSNQPQHF.

The genes are TRBV20-1 and TRBJ1-1; D ambiguous. Trimming pared 5 bases from V and 8 bases from J, leaving 9 bases between. Germline V CDR1 and CDR2: DFQATT, SNEGSKA (reference sequence). The CDR3 is 10 amino acids. CDR3 nucleotide sequence: TGCAGTGCTTCCCTCGTGGAAGCTTTCTTT. Translated: CSASLVEAFF.

This clonotype has at least ten counts. The chain carries TRBV6-5 and TRBJ1-1; D gene unclear. The ends were cut back, 7 bases at V and 5 bases at J, with 8 bases in the middle. CDR3 length: 11 amino acids. Germline CDR1 is MNHEY and CDR2 is SVGAGI. CDR3 region: CASTDLTEAFF. CDR3 sequence (DNA): TGTGCCAGCACGGATTTAACTGAAGCTTTCTTT.

This clonotype occurred many times. The J gene is TRBJ2-5, the V gene TRBV30, with D perhaps assigned TRBD1 or TRBD2 (5 bases each). The CDR3 runs to 13 residues. Germline loops: CDR1 GTSNPN, CDR2 SVGIG (reference sequence). Trimming took 1 base from V and 3 from J, leaving 9 bases between them. The CDR3 loop is CAWSGDGEETQYF. The CDR3 DNA reads TGTGCCTGGAGTGGGGACGGAGAAGAGACCCAGTACTTC.

The chain recombines TRBV5-1 with TRBJ2-3; TRBD2 matches 9 bases. The CDR3 sequence is 17 residues long. V was clipped by 4 bases and J by 2 bases; unmatched bases: 11. The germline V gene encodes CDR1 SGHRS and CDR2 YFSETQ. Here the CDR3 reads CASSQEASSGVTDTQYF. The CDR3, as DNA: TGCGCCAGCAGCCAGGAGGCTTCTAGCGGGGTCACAGATACGCAGTATTTT.

Many counts were recorded for this clonotype. The V call is TRBV6-1, the J call TRBJ2-1; a possible D gene is TRBD1 (6 bases). Germline V CDR1 and CDR2: MNHNS, SASEGT. V lost 5 bases to trimming and J lost 5 bases, with 10 bases between them. This CDR3 contains 13 residues. Written as DNA, the CDR3 is TGTGCCAGCAGTTTGACAGGTAACAATGAGCAGTTCTTC. Translated, it gives CASSLTGNNEQFF.

This clonotype was seen more than once but under ten times. The chain links TRBV7-6 to TRBJ1-5; tentatively, D is TRBD1 (6 bases). The germline V and J ends were trimmed by 4 bases and 6 bases, with 16 bases remaining between them. The V gene's germline CDR1 is SGHVS and CDR2 FNYEAQ. This CDR3 comprises 15 residues. CDR3: CASSSFTGLVQPQHF. CDR3 coding DNA: TGTGCCAGCAGCTCTTTTACAGGGTTAGTTCAGCCCCAGCATTTT.

At least ten counts were recorded for this clonotype. This chain links TRBV4-1 with TRBJ1-5; D remains ambiguous. The germline CDR1 and CDR2 sequences are MGHRA and YSYEKL. With 0 bases removed from V and 5 bases from J, the gap between germline ends came to 11 bases. There are 15 residues in the CDR3. For the CDR3, the DNA is TGCGCCAGCAGCCAAGATAATCGTGTGGATCAGCCCCAGCATTTT. Its translation is CASSQDNRVDQPQHF.

This clonotype was seen only a few times. The rearrangement joins TRBV9 to TRBJ2-1; 8 nucleotides line up with TRBD1. CDR3 length: 16 residues. The V gene's germline CDR1 is SGDLS and CDR2 YYNGEE. With V trimmed by 3 bases and J by 3 bases, 8 bases remained unmatched. For the CDR3, the DNA is TGTGCCAGCAGCGCCTTTCAGGGGGCTCTCTACAATGAGCAGTTCTTC. This codes for CASSAFQGALYNEQFF.

This clonotype has ten or more counts. V is TRBV29-1 and J is TRBJ2-3, with D unclear. Germline CDR1 reads SQVTM; CDR2 reads ANQGSEA. The CDR3 runs to 12 residues. Trimming left V 2 bases short and J 6 bases short, with 9 bases between. Here the CDR3 reads CSVEWELDTQYF. Written as DNA, the CDR3 is TGCAGCGTTGAATGGGAATTGGATACGCAGTATTTT.

The chain combines TRBV24-1 with TRBJ2-1; D possibly corresponds to TRBD1 (6 bases). CDR3 length: 16 residues. Trimming cost V 3 bases and J 0 bases, with 11 bases left between them. From germline, CDR1 is KGHDR and CDR2 SFDVKD. The DNA for the CDR3 is TGTGCCACCAGTGATGCGGACAGTAGCTCCTACAATGAGCAGTTCTTC. Translation gives CATSDADSSSYNEQFF.

This clonotype was observed a few times. J is TRBJ1-2 and V is TRBV6-5, with 9 bases aligning to TRBD1. The CDR3 spans 16 residues. J gave up 4 bases and V 4 bases, and 10 bases lay outside the gene matches. The germline V gene has CDR1 MNHEY and CDR2 SVGAGI. The DNA of the CDR3 is TGTGCCAGCAGTTGGGTCGGGGGACAGGGAATCTATGGCTACACCTTC. Protein product: CASSWVGGQGIYGYTF.